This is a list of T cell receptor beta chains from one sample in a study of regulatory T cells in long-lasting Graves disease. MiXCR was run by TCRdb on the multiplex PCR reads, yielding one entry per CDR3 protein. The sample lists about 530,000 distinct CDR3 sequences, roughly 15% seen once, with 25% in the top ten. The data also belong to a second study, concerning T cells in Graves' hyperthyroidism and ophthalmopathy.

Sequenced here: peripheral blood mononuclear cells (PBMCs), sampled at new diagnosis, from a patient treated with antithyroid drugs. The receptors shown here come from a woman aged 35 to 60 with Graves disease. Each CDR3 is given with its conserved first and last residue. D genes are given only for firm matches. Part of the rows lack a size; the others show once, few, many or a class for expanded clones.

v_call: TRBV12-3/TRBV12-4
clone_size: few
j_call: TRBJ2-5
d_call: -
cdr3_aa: CASSDLGPETQYF
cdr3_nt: TGTGCCAGCAGTGACCTGGGCCCAGAGACCCAGTACTTC

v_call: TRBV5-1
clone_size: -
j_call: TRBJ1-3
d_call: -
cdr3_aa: CASSLAGTRRNTIYF
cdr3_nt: TGTGCCAGCAGCTTGGCCGGGACAAGGCGAAACACCATATATTTT

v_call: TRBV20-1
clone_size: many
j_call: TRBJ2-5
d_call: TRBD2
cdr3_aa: CSASGGGGVETQYF
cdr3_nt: TGCAGTGCTAGTGGGGGGGGAGGCGTGGAGACCCAGTACTTC

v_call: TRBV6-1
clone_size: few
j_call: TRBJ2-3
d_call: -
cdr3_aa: CASNDRTDTQYF
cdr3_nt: TGTGCCAGCAACGACCGCACAGATACGCAGTATTTT

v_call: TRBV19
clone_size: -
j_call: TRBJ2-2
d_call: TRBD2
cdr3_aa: CATREGPESTGELFF
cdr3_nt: TGTGCCACCAGGGAGGGACCGGAAAGTACCGGGGAGCTGTTTTTT

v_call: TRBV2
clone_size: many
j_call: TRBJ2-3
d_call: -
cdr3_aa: CASSATGDTQYF
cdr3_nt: TGTGCCAGCAGCGCTACAGGGGATACGCAGTATTTT

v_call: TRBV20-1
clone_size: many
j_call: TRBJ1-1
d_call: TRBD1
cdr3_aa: CSARTAWTGGASNTEAFF
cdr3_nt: TGCAGTGCTAGGACGGCGTGGACAGGGGGCGCGTCCAACACTGAAGCTTTCTTT

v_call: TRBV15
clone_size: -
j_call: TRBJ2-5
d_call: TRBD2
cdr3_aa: CATSRASPSGGSQETQYF
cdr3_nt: TGTGCCACCAGCAGGGCCAGCCCTAGCGGGGGGAGTCAAGAGACCCAGTACTTC

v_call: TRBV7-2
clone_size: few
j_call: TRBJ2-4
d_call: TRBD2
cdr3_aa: CASSSYGLASNIQYF
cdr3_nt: TGTGCCAGCAGCAGCTATGGACTAGCGTCAAACATTCAGTACTTC

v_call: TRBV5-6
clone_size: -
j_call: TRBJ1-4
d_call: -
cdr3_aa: CASSLTDMNEKLFF
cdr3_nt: TGTGCCAGCAGCTTAACGGACATGAATGAAAAACTGTTTTTT

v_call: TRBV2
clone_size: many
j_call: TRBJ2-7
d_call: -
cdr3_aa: CASSYRVYEQYF
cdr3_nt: TGTGCCAGCAGTTACAGGGTATACGAGCAGTACTTC

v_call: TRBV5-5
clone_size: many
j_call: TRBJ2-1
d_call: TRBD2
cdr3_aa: CASSWGGPGSYNEQFF
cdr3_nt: TGTGCCAGCAGTTGGGGGGGACCGGGATCCTACAATGAGCAGTTCTTC

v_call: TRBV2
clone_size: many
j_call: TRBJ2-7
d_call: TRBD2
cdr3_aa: CAWDPAGNSYEQYF
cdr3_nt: TGTGCCTGGGACCCAGCGGGGAACTCCTACGAGCAGTACTTC

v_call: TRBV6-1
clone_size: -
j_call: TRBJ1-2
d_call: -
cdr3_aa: CASTFGISYGYTF
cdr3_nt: TGTGCCAGCACCTTCGGGATATCCTATGGCTACACCTTC

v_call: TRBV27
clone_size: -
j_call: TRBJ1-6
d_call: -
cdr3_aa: CASSLTLFLNSPLHF
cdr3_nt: TGTGCCAGCAGTCTGACACTATTTCTTAATTCACCCCTCCACTTT

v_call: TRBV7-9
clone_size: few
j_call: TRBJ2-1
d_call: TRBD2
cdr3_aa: CASSLARLAGVSYNEQFF
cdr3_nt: TGTGCCAGCAGCTTAGCCCGCCTAGCGGGGGTCTCCTACAATGAGCAGTTCTTC

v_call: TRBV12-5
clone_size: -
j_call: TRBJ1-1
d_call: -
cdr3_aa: CASGFNVQAFF
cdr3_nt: TGTGCTAGTGGTTTTAACGTACAAGCTTTCTTT

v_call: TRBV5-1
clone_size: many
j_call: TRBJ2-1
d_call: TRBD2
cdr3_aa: CASTPLTSGALDEQFF
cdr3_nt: TGCGCCAGCACCCCTCTGACTAGCGGGGCCCTAGATGAGCAGTTCTTC

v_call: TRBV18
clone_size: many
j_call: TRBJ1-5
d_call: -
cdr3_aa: CASSSDGDQPQHF
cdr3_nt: TGTGCCAGCTCGTCCGACGGGGATCAGCCCCAGCATTTT

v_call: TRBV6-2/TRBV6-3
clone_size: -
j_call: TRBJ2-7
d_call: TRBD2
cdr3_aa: CASSRPGGGSYEQYF
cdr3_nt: TGTGCCAGCAGCAGACCGGGAGGGGGTTCCTACGAGCAGTACTTC

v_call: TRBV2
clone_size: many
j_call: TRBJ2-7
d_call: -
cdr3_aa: CASSPRQVSYEQYF
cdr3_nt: TGTGCCAGCAGTCCTAGACAGGTTTCCTACGAGCAGTACTTC

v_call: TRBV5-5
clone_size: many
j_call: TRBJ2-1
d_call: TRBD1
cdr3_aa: CASRRTGERDEQFF
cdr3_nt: TGTGCCAGCCGCCGGACAGGGGAGAGGGATGAGCAGTTCTTC

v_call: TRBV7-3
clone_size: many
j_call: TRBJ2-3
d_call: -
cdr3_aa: CASSVGFTDTQYF
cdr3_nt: TGTGCCAGCAGCGTCGGATTCACAGATACGCAGTATTTT

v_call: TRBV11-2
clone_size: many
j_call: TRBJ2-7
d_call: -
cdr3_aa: CASRAPKMGYEQYF
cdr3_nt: TGTGCCAGCAGAGCGCCCAAGATGGGCTACGAGCAGTACTTC

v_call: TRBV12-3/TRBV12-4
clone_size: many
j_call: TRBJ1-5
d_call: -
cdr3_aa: CASSLHPYSNQPQHF
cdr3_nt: TGTGCCAGCAGCCTGCACCCGTATAGCAATCAGCCCCAGCATTTT

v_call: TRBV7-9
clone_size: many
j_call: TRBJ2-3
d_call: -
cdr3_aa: CASSLGGVVTDTQYF
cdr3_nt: TGTGCCAGCAGCTTAGGCGGGGTGGTCACAGATACGCAGTATTTT

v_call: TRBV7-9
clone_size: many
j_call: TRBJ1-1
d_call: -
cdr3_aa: CASSLTTPGTEAFF
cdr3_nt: TGTGCCAGCAGCTTGACAACCCCGGGGACTGAAGCTTTCTTT

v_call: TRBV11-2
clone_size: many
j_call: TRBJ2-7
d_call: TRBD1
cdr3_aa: CASSSGQKGYEQYF
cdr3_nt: TGTGCCAGCAGCTCGGGACAGAAGGGCTACGAGCAGTACTTC

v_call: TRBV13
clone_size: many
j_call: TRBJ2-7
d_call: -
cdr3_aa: CASRSAGGSYEQYF
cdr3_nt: TGTGCCAGCAGGTCGGCCGGGGGCTCCTACGAGCAGTACTTC

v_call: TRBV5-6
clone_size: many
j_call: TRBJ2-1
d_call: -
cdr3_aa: CASSLVTGASYNEQFF
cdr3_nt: TGTGCCAGCAGCTTGGTAACAGGCGCCTCCTACAATGAGCAGTTCTTC

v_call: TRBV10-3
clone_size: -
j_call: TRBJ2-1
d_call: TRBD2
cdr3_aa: CAISVTSGGPNEQFF
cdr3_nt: TGTGCCATCAGCGTGACTAGCGGGGGGCCGAATGAGCAGTTCTTC

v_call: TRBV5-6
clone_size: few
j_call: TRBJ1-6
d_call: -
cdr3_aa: CASSLIASGGSSSYNSPLHF
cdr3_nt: TGTGCCAGCAGCTTGATTGCCTCCGGTGGGTCGAGCTCCTATAATTCACCCCTCCACTTT

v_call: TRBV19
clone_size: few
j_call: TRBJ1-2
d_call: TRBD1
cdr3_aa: CASLNGTGRAGRGYTF
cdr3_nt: TGTGCCAGTCTCAACGGGACAGGACGGGCGGGGCGAGGCTACACCTTC